This T cell receptor beta chain was found in a study of blood T cell repertoires in COVID-19. The overall study: Samples came from the United States, Italy and Spain, spanning acute and convalescent COVID-19. T cells, B-cell-depleted T cells, or PBMCs supplied cDNA or gDNA.

J lost 0 bases, V lost 5 bases, and 7 bases had no gene match. Germline CDR1 reads SGHNT; CDR2 reads YENEEA. CDR3 length: 15 residues. Assay used: immunoSEQ multiplex PCR; TCRdb lists only in-frame clones, some missing. The sample comprises 150,000 to 200,000 clones, about 85% of which are singletons, and roughly 1.2% rests with the top ten. This TCR was recovered from a man between 60 and 75 years old who had recovered from COVID-19. This chain connects TRBV11-3 to TRBJ2-7; the match to TRBD1 covers 7 bases. The sample consisted of peripheral blood. CDR3 loop: CASSLLTGPSYEQYF. The CDR3 DNA follows: TGTGCCAGCAGCCTCTTGACAGGGCCCTCCTACGAGCAGTACTTC. Full variable domain (remainder filled in from reference TRBV11-3 and TRBJ2-7): EAGVVQSPRYKIIEKKQPVAFWCNPISGHNTLYWYLQNLGQGPELLIRYENEEAVDDSQLPKDRFSAERLKGVDSTLKIQPAELGDSAVYLCASSLLTGPSYEQYFGPGTRLTVT.